The source of this T cell receptor (beta chain) is a study of radiotherapy plus CTLA-4 blockade in lung cancer. Study in general: Among all patients, 18% showed objective responses, while 30% to 35% had disease control. Study findings and constraints: After radiotherapy and ipilimumab, tumor-derived clones expanded in peripheral blood.

This clone was seen a handful of times. Its antigen is unidentified. The data were produced by immunoSEQ multiplex PCR, yet TCRdb's version contains in-frame clones alone and is incomplete. In the table there are roughly 60,000 clones, around 77% of which are singletons. Germline CDR1 SEHNR, CDR2 FQNEAQ (reference sequence). This CDR3 has 14 amino acids. J lost 5 bases, V lost 5 bases, and 2 bases had no gene match. This receptor was identified in a human donor with non-small cell lung cancer who had a complete response to radiotherapy plus ipilimumab. The rearrangement joins TRBV7-9 to TRBJ1-4, with 10 nucleotides matching TRBD1. Here the sequenced sample was peripheral blood, taken from a patient treated with radiotherapy plus ipilimumab. The DNA of the CDR3 is TGTGCCAGCAGCCCGGGACAGGGGAATGAAAAACTGTTTTTT. Its protein product is CASSPGQGNEKLFF.